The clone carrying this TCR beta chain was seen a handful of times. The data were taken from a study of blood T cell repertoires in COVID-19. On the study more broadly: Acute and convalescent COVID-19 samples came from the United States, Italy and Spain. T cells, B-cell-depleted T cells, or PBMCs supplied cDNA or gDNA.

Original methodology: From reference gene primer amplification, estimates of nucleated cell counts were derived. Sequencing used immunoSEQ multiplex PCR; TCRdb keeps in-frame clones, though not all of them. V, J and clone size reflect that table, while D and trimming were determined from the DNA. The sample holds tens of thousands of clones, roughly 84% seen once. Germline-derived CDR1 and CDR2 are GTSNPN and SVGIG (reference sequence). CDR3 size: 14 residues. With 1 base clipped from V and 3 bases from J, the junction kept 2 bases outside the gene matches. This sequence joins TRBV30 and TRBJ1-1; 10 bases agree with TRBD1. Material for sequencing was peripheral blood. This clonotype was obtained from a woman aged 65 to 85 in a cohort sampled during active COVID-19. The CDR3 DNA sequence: TGTGCCTGGAGTGGGGACAGGGGATACACTGAAGCTTTCTTT. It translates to CAWSGDRGYTEAFF.